The clone carrying this T cell receptor (beta chain) was counted only a few times. This entry is derived from a study of blood T cell repertoires in COVID-19. Turning to the study itself: The origin of the acute and convalescent COVID-19 samples was the United States, Italy and Spain. PBMCs, B-cell-depleted T cells, or T cells provided the cDNA or gDNA that made up the material.

The Seattle site enrolled patients during active infection and followed them longitudinally. In the authors' methods: For nucleated cells, counts were estimated from reference gene primer amplification. Some clones are missing from TCRdb's copy, which holds only in-frame ones; the method was immunoSEQ multiplex PCR. V and J calls and clone size are copied from that table; D and trimming were computed from the DNA. The table lists roughly 340,000 clones, more than 70% of them singletons. The CDR3 is 16 residues long. The V gene's germline CDR1 is SGHAT and CDR2 FQNNGV. The junction had 9 bases not matched to a gene; V was cut back by 6 bases and J by 9 bases.

The source of this sequence is a woman aged 65 to 85 with COVID-19, enrolled during active disease. Sequenced sample: peripheral blood. The chain joins TRBV11-2 to TRBJ1-6; TRBD1 matches 12 bases. CDR3 residues: CASRAGQGASRSPLHF. CDR3 in DNA: TGTGCCAGCAGGGCGGGACAGGGGGCATCTCGTTCACCCCTCCACTTT.